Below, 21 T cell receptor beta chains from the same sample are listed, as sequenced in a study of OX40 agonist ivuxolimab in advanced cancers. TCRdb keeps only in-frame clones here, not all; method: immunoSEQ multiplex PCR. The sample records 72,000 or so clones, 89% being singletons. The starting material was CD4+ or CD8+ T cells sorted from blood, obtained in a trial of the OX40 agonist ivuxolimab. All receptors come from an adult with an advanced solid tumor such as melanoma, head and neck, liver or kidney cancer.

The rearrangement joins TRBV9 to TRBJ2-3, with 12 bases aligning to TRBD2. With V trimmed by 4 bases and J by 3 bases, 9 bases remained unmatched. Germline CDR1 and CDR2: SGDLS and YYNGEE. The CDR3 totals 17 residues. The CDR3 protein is CASSPRLAGEPTDTQYF. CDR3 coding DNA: TGTGCCAGCAGCCCGCGACTAGCGGGGGAGCCGACAGATACGCAGTATTTT.

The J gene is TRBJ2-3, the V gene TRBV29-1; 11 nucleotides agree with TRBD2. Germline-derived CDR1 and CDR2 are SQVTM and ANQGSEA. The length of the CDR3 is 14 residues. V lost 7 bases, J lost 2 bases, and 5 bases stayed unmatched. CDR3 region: CSARLAGYTDTQYF. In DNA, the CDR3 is TGCAGCGCCCGACTAGCGGGGTACACAGATACGCAGTATTTT.

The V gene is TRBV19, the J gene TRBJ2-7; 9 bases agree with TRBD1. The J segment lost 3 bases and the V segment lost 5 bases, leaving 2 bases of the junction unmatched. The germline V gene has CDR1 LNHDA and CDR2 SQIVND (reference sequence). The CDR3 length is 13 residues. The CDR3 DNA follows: TGTGCCAGTAGTTCGGACAGGGGCTACGAGCAGTACTTC. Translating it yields CASSSDRGYEQYF.

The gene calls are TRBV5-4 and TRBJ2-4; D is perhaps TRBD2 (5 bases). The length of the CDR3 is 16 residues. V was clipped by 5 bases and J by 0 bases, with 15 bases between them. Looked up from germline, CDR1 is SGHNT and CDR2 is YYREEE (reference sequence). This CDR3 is CASSPGFMGAKNIQYF. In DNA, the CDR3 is TGTGCCAGCAGTCCGGGGTTTATGGGAGCCAAAAACATTCAGTACTTC.

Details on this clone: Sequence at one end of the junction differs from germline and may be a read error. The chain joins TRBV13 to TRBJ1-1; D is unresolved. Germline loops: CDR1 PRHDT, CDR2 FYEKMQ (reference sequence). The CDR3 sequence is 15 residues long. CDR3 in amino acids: CAGSLPPHRNTEAFF. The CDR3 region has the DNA TGTGCCGGCAGCTTACCCCCTCACCGGAACACTGAAGCTTTCTTT.

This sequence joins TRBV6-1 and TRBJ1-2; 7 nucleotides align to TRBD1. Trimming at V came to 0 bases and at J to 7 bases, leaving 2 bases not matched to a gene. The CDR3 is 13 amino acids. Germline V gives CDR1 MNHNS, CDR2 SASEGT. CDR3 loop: CASSEARGPGYTF. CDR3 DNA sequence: TGTGCCAGCAGTGAAGCAAGGGGGCCTGGCTACACCTTC.

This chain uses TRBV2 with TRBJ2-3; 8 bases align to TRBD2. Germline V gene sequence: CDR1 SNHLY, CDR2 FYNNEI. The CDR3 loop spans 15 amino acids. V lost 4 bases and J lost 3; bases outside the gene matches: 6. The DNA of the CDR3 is TGTGCCAGCAGTGCTCCGGGGGGGGGTACAGATACGCAGTATTTT. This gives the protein CASSAPGGGTDTQYF.

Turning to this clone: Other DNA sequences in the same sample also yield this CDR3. This chain's CDR3 is CASRDRANEKLFF. DNA of the CDR3: TGTGCCAGCAGGGACAGGGCTAATGAAAAACTGTTTTTT. The chain joins TRBV27 to TRBJ1-4; TRBD1 matches 8 bases. V was pared by 6 bases and J by 3 bases, with 0 bases of the junction left unmatched. The CDR3 consists of 13 residues. Germline-derived CDR1 and CDR2 are MNHEY and SMNVEV (reference sequence).

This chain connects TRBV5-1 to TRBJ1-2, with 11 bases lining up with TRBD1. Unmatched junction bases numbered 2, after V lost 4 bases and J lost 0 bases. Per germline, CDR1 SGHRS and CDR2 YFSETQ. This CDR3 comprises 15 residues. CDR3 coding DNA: TGCGCCAGCAGCGAGGGACAGGGGGCTAACTATGGCTACACCTTC. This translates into CASSEGQGANYGYTF.

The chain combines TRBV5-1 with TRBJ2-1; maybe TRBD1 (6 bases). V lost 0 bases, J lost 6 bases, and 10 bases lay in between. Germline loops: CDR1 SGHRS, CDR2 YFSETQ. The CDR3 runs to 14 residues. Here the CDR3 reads CASSLEGRGNEQFF. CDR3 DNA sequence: TGCGCCAGCAGCTTGGAGGGCAGGGGCAATGAGCAGTTCTTC.

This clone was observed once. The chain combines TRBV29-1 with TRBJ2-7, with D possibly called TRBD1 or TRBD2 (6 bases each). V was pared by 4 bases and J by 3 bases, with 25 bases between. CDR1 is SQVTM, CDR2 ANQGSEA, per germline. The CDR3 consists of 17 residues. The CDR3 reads CSVAGQPGLTVSYEQYF. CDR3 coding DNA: TGCAGCGTTGCCGGACAGCCGGGACTCACTGTAAGCTACGAGCAGTACTTC.

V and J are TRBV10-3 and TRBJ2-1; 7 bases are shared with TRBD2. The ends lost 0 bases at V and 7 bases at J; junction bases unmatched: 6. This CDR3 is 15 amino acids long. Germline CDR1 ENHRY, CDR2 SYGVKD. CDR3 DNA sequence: TGTGCCATCAGTGAGTCGTGGGGGGAGGGGAATGAGCAGTTCTTC. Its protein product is CAISESWGEGNEQFF.

As DNA, the CDR3 is TGTGCCAGCAGCTTGGCCTCTGGGGCCGGCTACACCTTC. Protein sequence: CASSLASGAGYTF. The chain has TRBV5-6 and TRBJ1-2; D perhaps matches TRBD1 (5 bases). The CDR3 is 13 residues long. Germline V gives CDR1 SGHDT, CDR2 YYEEEE. Trimming removed 0 bases at V and 8 bases at J, with 11 bases between.

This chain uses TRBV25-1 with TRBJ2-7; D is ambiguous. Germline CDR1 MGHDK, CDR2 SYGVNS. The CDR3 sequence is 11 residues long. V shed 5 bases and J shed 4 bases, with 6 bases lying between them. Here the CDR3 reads CASSLGYEQYF. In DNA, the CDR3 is TGTGCCAGCAGTCTAGGATACGAGCAGTACTTC.

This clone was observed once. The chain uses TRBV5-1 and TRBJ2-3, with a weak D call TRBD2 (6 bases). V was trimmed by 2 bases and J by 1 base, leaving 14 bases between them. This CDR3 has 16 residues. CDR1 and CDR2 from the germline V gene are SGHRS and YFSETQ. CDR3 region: CASSFYLTGGTDTQYF. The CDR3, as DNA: TGCGCCAGCAGCTTTTATCTAACGGGGGGCACAGATACGCAGTATTTT.

The CDR3: CATRGQTGNTIYF. The CDR3 DNA reads TGTGCCACCCGGGGGCAGACTGGAAACACCATATATTTT. The chain links TRBV6-5 to TRBJ1-3; D is perhaps TRBD1 (6 bases). V was pared by 10 bases and J by 2 bases, with 12 bases between. The germline V gene encodes CDR1 MNHEY and CDR2 SVGAGI. This CDR3 has 13 residues.

Here the CDR3 reads CASGLDYRDPGLDEQFF. CDR3 bases: TGTGCCAGCGGACTGGACTACCGGGACCCGGGTTTGGATGAGCAGTTCTTC. The genes are TRBV28 and TRBJ2-1; a weak D match, TRBD2 (6 bases). The CDR3 runs to 17 residues. Germline loops: CDR1 MDHEN, CDR2 SYDVKM. The V gene lost 8 bases and the J gene lost 8 bases, with 28 bases spanning the gap.

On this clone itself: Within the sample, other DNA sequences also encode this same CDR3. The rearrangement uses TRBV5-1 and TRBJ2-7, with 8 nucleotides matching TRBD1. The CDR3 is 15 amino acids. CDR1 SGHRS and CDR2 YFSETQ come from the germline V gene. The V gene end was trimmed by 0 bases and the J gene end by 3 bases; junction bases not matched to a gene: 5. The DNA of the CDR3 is TGCGCCAGCAGCTTGGGTACAGGGGGTATCTACGAGCAGTACTTC. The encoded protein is CASSLGTGGIYEQYF. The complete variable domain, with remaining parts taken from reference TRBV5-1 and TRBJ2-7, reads KAGVTQTPRYLIKTRGQQVTLSCSPISGHRSVSWYQQTPGQGLQFLFEYFSETQRNKGNFPGRFSGRQFSNSRSEMNVSTLELGDSALYLCASSLGTGGIYEQYFGPGTRLTVT.

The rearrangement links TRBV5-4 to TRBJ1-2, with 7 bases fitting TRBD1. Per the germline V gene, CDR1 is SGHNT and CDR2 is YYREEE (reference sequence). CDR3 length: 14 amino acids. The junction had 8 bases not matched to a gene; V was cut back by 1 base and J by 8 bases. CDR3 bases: TGTGCCAGCAGCTTGTGGGAGGGGGCTGGAGGCTACACCTTC. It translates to CASSLWEGAGGYTF.

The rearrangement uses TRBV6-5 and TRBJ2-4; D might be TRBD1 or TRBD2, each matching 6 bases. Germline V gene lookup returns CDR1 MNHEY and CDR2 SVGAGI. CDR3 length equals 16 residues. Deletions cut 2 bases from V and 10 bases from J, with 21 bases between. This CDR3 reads CASSYGVPAIGGIQYF. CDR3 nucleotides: TGTGCCAGCAGTTACGGAGTACCAGCCATAGGGGGGATTCAGTACTTC.

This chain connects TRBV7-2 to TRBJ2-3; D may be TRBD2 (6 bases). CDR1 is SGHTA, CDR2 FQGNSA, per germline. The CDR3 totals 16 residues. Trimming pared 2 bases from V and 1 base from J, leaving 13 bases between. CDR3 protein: CASSLLGGAGTDTQYF. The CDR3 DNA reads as TGTGCCAGCAGCTTACTAGGCGGGGCAGGCACAGATACGCAGTATTTT.